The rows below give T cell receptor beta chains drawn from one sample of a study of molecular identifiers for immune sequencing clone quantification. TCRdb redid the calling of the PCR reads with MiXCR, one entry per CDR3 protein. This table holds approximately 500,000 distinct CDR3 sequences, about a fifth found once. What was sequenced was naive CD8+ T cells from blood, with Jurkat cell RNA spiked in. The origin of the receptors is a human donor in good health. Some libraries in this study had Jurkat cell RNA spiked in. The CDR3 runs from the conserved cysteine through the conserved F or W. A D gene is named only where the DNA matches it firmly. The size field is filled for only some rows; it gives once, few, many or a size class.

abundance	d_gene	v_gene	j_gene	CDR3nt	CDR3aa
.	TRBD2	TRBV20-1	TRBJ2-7	TGCTGTGCTAGCCCCTTACTAGCGGGACCCCTCGAGCAGTACTTC	CCASPLLAGPLEQYF
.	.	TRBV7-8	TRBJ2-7	TGTGCCAGCAGCTTACCCGGGATCTCCTACGAGCAGTACTTC	CASSLPGISYEQYF
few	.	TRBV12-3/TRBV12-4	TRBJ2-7	TGTGCCAGCAGTGCCGGGACGTTCGAGCAGTACTTC	CASSAGTFEQYF
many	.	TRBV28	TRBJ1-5	TGTGCCAGCATCCGGACGGCAAGGAGCAATCAGCCCCAGCATTTT	CASIRTARSNQPQHF
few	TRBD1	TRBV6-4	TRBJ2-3	TGTGCCAGCAGTGACTCAGGGGGCGCAGATACGCAGTATTTT	CASSDSGGADTQYF
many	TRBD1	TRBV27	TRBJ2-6	TGTGCCAGCAACCAAGGGACAGGGGGGCCTGGGGCCAACGTCCTGACTTTC	CASNQGTGGPGANVLTF
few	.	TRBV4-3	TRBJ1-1	TGCGCCAGCAGCCCGTGGCTAGGGGGGAACACTGAAGCTTTCTTT	CASSPWLGGNTEAFF
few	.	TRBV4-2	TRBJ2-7	TGTGCCAGCAGCCAGGACATTGTTGAGGGGGGCTACGAGCAGTACTTC	CASSQDIVEGGYEQYF
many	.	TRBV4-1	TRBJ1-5	TGCGCCAGCAGCCAACCCTATCAGCCCCAGCATTTT	CASSQPYQPQHF
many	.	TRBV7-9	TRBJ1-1	TGTGCCAGCAGCCCGGGACCACCGGAAGCTTTCTTT	CASSPGPPEAFF
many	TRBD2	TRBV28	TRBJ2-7	TGTGCCAGCAGACGGTCTCGCCGGGGGGGCTACGAGCAGTACTTC	CASRRSRRGGYEQYF
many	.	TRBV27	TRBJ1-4	TGTGCCAGCAGTTTATCGTTTCGGGGCGGCGAAAAACTGTTTTTT	CASSLSFRGGEKLFF
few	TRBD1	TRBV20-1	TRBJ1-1	TGCAGTGCTAGAGATAGGGACAGGGCCGCTGAAGCTTTCTTT	CSARDRDRAAEAFF
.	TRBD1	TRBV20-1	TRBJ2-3	TGCAGTGCTAGAGATATCCGGGACAGATCTAGCACAGATACGCAGTATTTT	CSARDIRDRSSTDTQYF
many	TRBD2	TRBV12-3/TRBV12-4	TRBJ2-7	TGTGCCAGCAGTTTAGGGACTAGTCCCGAAGGCGAGCAGTACTTC	CASSLGTSPEGEQYF
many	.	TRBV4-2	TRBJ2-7	TGTGCCAGCAGCCCTTCCAGCCACGAGCAGTACTTC	CASSPSSHEQYF
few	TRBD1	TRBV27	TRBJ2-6	TGTGCCAGCAGTAGACAGACAGGGATACCCTCTGGGGCCAACGTCCTGACTTTC	CASSRQTGIPSGANVLTF
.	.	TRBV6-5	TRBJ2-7	TGTGCCGGCAGTTTGGGACGGTCCTACGAGCAGTACTTC	CAGSLGRSYEQYF
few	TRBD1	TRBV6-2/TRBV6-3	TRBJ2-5	TGTGCCAGCAGTTTTGTCTCAGGGGGCGAGACCCAGTACTTC	CASSFVSGGETQYF
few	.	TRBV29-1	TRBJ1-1	TGCAGCGCCGCCCCGGGGAACACTGAAGCTTTCTTT	CSAAPGNTEAFF
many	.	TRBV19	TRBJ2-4	TGTGCCAGTAGTACACCGGGACAAAAAGATCGGGACTTC	CASSTPGQKDRDF
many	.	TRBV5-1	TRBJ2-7	TGCGCCAGCAGCTTGTATCCCCAGGGAGAGACCTTCGGCTACGAGCAGTACTTC	CASSLYPQGETFGYEQYF
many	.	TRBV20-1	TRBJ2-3	TGCAGTGCCGACCCTTCATTTGTCGACACAGATACGCAGTATTTT	CSADPSFVDTDTQYF
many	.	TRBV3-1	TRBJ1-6	TGTGCCAGCAGCCTAAGGACAGAATATTCACCCCTCCACTTT	CASSLRTEYSPLHF
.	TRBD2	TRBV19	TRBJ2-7	TGTGCCAGCCCCGGGACTAGCGTCCACGAGCAGTACTTC	CASPGTSVHEQYF
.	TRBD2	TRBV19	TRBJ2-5	TGTGCCAGTAGCCCCCAGGGAGGGATGGAGACCCAGTACTTC	CASSPQGGMETQYF
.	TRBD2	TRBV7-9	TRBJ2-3	TGTGCCAGCAGCTTAGCTAGCGGGGGGGCCCCCGCAGATACGCAGTATTTT	CASSLASGGAPADTQYF
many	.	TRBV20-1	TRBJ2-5	TGCAGTGCTAGAGAACCGGAGGTTCTACCCCTCTTAGGGGAGACCCAGTACTTC	CSAREPEVLPLLGETQYF
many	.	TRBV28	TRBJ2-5	TGTGCCAGCAGTTACACGGGGGACCCGGAGACCCAGTACTTC	CASSYTGDPETQYF
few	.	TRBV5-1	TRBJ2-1	TGCGCCAGCAGCCCGCGGACCTCGACAGCTTACAATGAGCAGTTCTTC	CASSPRTSTAYNEQFF
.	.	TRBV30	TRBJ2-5	TGTGCCTGGAGGGAGGGACAGACAGGACAAGAGACCCAGTACTTC	CAWREGQTGQETQYF
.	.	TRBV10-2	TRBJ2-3	TGCGCCAGCGAAGGTAGGGGGGGGCCATCATACGGAGATACGCAGTATTTT	CASEGRGGPSYGDTQYF
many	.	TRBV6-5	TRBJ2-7	TGTGCCAGCAGTTATTGCCGGGAATGCGAGCAGTACTTC	CASSYCRECEQYF
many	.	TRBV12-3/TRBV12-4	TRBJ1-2	TGTGCCAGCAGGGGACCCGGGGCGAATGGCTACACCTTC	CASRGPGANGYTF
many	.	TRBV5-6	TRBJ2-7	TGTGCCAGCAGCTTGCCGGGGTCAGGGCGCCACGAGCAGTACTTC	CASSLPGSGRHEQYF
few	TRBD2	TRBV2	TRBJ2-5	TGTGCCAGCAGCCCAGCGGGAGGGTTTTTGGAGACCCAGTACTTC	CASSPAGGFLETQYF
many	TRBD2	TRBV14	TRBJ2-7	TGTGCCAGCAGCCCAAGCCAGGGAGTCGGGGGGGAGCAGTACTTC	CASSPSQGVGGEQYF
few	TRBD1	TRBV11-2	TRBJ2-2	TGTGCCAGCAGCCTAGGGGGCGAGGCTCACACCGGGGAGCTGTTTTTT	CASSLGGEAHTGELFF
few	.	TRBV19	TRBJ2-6	TGTGCCACCGCACCCGGGCCCTCTGGGGCCAACGTCCTGACTTTC	CATAPGPSGANVLTF
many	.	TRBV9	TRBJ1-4	TGTGCCAGCAGCGAAGACAGTTTTGCTGAAAAACTGTTTTTT	CASSEDSFAEKLFF
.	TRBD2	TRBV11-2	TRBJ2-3	TGTGCCAGCAGCCCCCGCGGGACTAGCGGGAGCGTGATGCTTGATACGCAGTATTTT	CASSPRGTSGSVMLDTQYF
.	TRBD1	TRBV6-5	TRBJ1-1	TGTGCCAGCAGCCCGACAGGGGGAGGCACTGAAGCTTCCTTT	CASSPTGGGTEASF
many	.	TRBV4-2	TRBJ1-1	TGTGCCAGCAGCCAAGAGGCTCCTGGGACATACCATGACGAAGCTTTCTTT	CASSQEAPGTYHDEAFF
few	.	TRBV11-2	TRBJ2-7	TGTGCCAGCAGCTTAGAAGCGTCGGCTCTTCGCGAGCAGTACTTC	CASSLEASALREQYF
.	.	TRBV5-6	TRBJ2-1	TGTGCCAGCAGCTTTGGACAGTCTGATGAGCTGCTCTTC	CASSFGQSDELLF
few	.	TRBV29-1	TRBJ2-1	TGCAGCGTGGCAGGGGTTGGTGAGCAGTTCTTC	CSVAGVGEQFF
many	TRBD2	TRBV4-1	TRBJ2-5	TGCGCCAGCAGCAGGACACTAGCGGACCAAGAGACCCAGTACTTC	CASSRTLADQETQYF
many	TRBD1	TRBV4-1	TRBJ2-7	TGCGCCAGCAGCCAAGCAGGACAGGGCTACGAGCAGTACTTC	CASSQAGQGYEQYF
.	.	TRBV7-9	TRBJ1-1	TGTGCCAGCAGCTTCCCCCGGGTTGAGACTGAAGCTTTCTTT	CASSFPRVETEAFF
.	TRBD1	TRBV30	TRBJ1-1	TGTGCCTGGAGTGTACCGGGACAGGGGGCTTCGAACACTGAAGCTTTCTTT	CAWSVPGQGASNTEAFF
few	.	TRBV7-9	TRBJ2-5	TGTGCCAGCAGCAATATAGCGGAGCCACCTCAAGAGACCCAGTACTTC	CASSNIAEPPQETQYF
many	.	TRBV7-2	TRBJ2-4	TGTGCCAGCAGCTTATGGGAAGGGCCAGCGGCCAAAAACATTCAGTACTTC	CASSLWEGPAAKNIQYF
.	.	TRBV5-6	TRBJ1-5	TGTGCCAGCAGCAGGGGAGATCTGCCCCAGCATTTT	CASSRGDLPQHF
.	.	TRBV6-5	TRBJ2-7	TGTGCCGCTACGGGCGGAACTGACTACTACGAGCAGTACTTC	CAATGGTDYYEQYF
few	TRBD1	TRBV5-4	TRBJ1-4	TGTGCCAGCAGCTCGAGTGACAGGGACGTGGGAAAACTGTTTTTT	CASSSSDRDVGKLFF